This T cell receptor beta chain derives from a study of post-analysis software for immune sequencing data. In the study overall: In terms of disease course, relapsing-remitting, secondary progressive and progressive-relapsing multiple sclerosis were included.

The sample holds a few counts of this clonotype. Its antigen is as yet unknown. Study observations and caveats: Among multiple sclerosis patients, normalized Chao1 diversity was significantly below that of controls. Patients had higher frequencies than controls of four to six TRBV segments, including TRBV5-6, TRBV5-1 and TRBV20-1.

Carried by the TCR beta cDNA libraries were unique molecular identifiers. One entry per CDR3 protein results from TCRdb running MiXCR on the PCR reads. The table shows 750,000 to 950,000 distinct CDR3 sequences, with 53% occurring only once. The CDR3 contains 16 residues. Germline loops: CDR1 SEHNR, CDR2 FQNEAQ (reference sequence). Trimming at V came to 4 bases and at J to 1 base, leaving 2 bases not matched to a gene. This chain links TRBV7-9 with TRBJ2-3; 13 bases map to TRBD2. The source material was blood. The sequence was collected from a girl aged 10-17 years with multiple sclerosis. The DNA of the CDR3 is TGTGCCAGCAGCTCGGGGACTAGCGGGGGCACAGATACGCAGTATTTT. Protein product: CASSSGTSGGTDTQYF.